This T cell receptor beta chain was sequenced for a study of beta chain features in type 1 diabetes. As for the study in general: Age, gender and cell yields were similar between patients and healthy donors. Study results and limitations: The VDJ junctions of type 1 diabetes patients carried fewer insertions and more deletions.

Blood was drawn once from each donor into heparinised tubes. The draws averaged about 120 mL. Sorting that relied on CD45RO/CCR7/CD25/CD127/CD95/CD27 yielded CD4+ naive, central memory, regulatory and stem cell-like memory cells. The CDR3 sequence is 16 residues long. The germline gives CDR1 SEHNR, CDR2 FQNEAQ (reference sequence). J gave up 2 bases and V 0 bases, and 3 bases lay outside the gene matches. This clone was seen a few times. The target antigen is unknown. Every bit of the isolated RNA underwent reverse transcription, so sequencing read expressed TCRB transcripts. This table comes from immunoSEQ multiplex PCR, and its TCRdb copy is limited to in-frame clones, with some not included. Of under 900,000 clones detected, 15% to 20% appear once; the ten largest clones hold roughly 0.025%.

Material: naive CD4+ T cells from blood. The chain carries TRBV7-9 and TRBJ2-1; TRBD1 aligns across 8 bases. This TCR derives from a woman aged 18-35 years in good health. CDR3 in DNA: TGTGCCAGCAGCTTAGCGGACAGGGCCACCTACAATGAGCAGTTCTTC. It is translated as CASSLADRATYNEQFF.